Listed below are T cell receptor beta chains from one sample, sequenced in a study of cytomegalovirus exposure and HLA in healthy donors. Profiled with immunoSEQ multiplex PCR; TCRdb holds only in-frame clones, not every one. This sample has some 130,000 clones, with more than 60% found just once. The sequencing sample was made of PBMCs. These receptors were obtained from a man between 35 and 55 years old in good health and CMV-seropositive. Each CDR3 is given with its conserved first and last residue. The D gene is left open where the match is weak. The size field is filled for only some rows; it gives once, few, many or a size class.

TRBV7-3	-	-	TRBJ2-2	TGTGCCAGCAGCCCAGGGGGGTTCGGCACCGGGGAGCTGTTTTTT	CASSPGGFGTGELFF
TRBV18	-	-	TRBJ1-2	TGTGCCAGCTCACCACCACGTTCCAGGCTTAACTATGGCTACACCTTC	CASSPPRSRLNYGYTF
TRBV9	TRBD2	-	TRBJ2-3	TGTGCCAGCAGCGGAAGACTAGCGGGGTCCACAGATACGCAGTATTTT	CASSGRLAGSTDTQYF
TRBV7-2	TRBD2	-	TRBJ2-3	TGTGCCAGCAGCGTGAGGGTAGCGGGAGGGAGCACAGATACGCAGTATTTT	CASSVRVAGGSTDTQYF
TRBV5-4	TRBD2	-	TRBJ2-5	TGTGCCAGCAGCCCGACGGGGGGAAGGAGGGAGACCCAGTACTTC	CASSPTGGRRETQYF
TRBV28	-	-	TRBJ2-2	TGTGCCAGCAGAAAGAGCGGGGGGGAGCTGTTTTTT	CASRKSGGELFF
TRBV10-3	-	-	TRBJ1-2	TGTGCCATCAGTGCGCAGGGTGGCTATGGCTACACCTTC	CAISAQGGYGYTF
TRBV30	TRBD1	-	TRBJ2-5	TGTGCCTGGGGGACAGGGGGCGTTGAGACCCAGTACTTC	CAWGTGGVETQYF
TRBV7-8	TRBD2	once	TRBJ2-3	TGTGCCAGCAGCCCCATACTAGCGGGAGGGTCCACAGATACGCAGTATTTT	CASSPILAGGSTDTQYF
TRBV25-1	TRBD1	few	TRBJ1-3	TGTGCCAGCAGTGGGACAGGCCGCTCTGGAAACACCATATATTTT	CASSGTGRSGNTIYF
TRBV2	-	-	TRBJ1-4	TGTGCCACCACAGGGAGTGGCGCTAATGAAAAACTGTTTTTT	CATTGSGANEKLFF
TRBV7-8	TRBD2	-	TRBJ2-7	TGTGCCAGCAGCAATAGACCGAGACTAGCGGGAAGCTACGAGCAGTACTTC	CASSNRPRLAGSYEQYF
TRBV20-1	-	-	TRBJ1-2	TGCAGTGCGCCTGAGGAAGGAGGGTACACCTTC	CSAPEEGGYTF
TRBV28	-	once	TRBJ1-4	TGTGCCAGCAGTTCCGGACAGTTTTTGAAACTGTTTTTT	CASSSGQFLKLFF
TRBV5-1	TRBD2	-	TRBJ2-5	TGCGCCAGCAGCTTGGCCCGAGGACTAGCGGGGGAGACCCAGTACTTC	CASSLARGLAGETQYF
TRBV7-2	-	-	TRBJ2-2	TGTGCCAGCAGCCGCAGGGGCCTAAACACCGGGGAGCTGTTTTTT	CASSRRGLNTGELFF
TRBV4-1	-	-	TRBJ1-6	TGCGCCAGCAGCCCCCGGTGGAGCTCCTATAATTCACCCCTCCACTTT	CASSPRWSSYNSPLHF
TRBV6-6	TRBD2	-	TRBJ2-3	TGTGCCAGCACTCCTGGGGGGGACGGTGATACGCAGTATTTT	CASTPGGDGDTQYF
TRBV7-3	TRBD2	once	TRBJ2-3	TGTGCCAGCAGCCCAGCGGGGAGCACAGATACGCAGTATTTT	CASSPAGSTDTQYF
TRBV27	TRBD1	-	TRBJ1-1	TGTGCCAGCAGTTTATACGGGACAGGGGGTGGGACTGAAGCTTTCTTT	CASSLYGTGGGTEAFF
TRBV11-2	TRBD1	-	TRBJ1-4	TGTGCCAGCAGCTCCCTCAGGACAGGGTACAATGAAAAACTGTTTTTT	CASSSLRTGYNEKLFF
TRBV4-2	TRBD2	few	TRBJ2-7	TGTGCCAGCAGCCAAGATAGCGGGAGCTACTCCTACGAGCAGTACTTC	CASSQDSGSYSYEQYF
TRBV7-6	TRBD2	-	TRBJ2-7	TGTGCCAGCAGCCGCACGATCGGACTAGGCTACGAGCAGTACTTC	CASSRTIGLGYEQYF
TRBV6-6	TRBD1	-	TRBJ1-6	TGTGCCAGCAGTCGTACTGGGACAGTTTATAATTCACCCCTCCACTTT	CASSRTGTVYNSPLHF
TRBV5-6	-	few	TRBJ1-6	TGTGCCAGCAGCTTGGAAAGGAGCTCCTATAATTCACCCCTCCACTTT	CASSLERSSYNSPLHF
TRBV7-9	-	-	TRBJ2-7	TGTGCCAGCAGCTCGCCCATCGACAGAACCTACGAGCAGTACTTC	CASSSPIDRTYEQYF
TRBV7-8	-	-	TRBJ2-2	TGTGCCAGCAGCTTAGCGCTCAGGACAGACTCGGAGCTGTTTTTT	CASSLALRTDSELFF
TRBV19	TRBD1	-	TRBJ1-4	TGTGCCAGTAGTACCGGACAGGACTGGCCAACTAATGAAAAACTGTTTTTT	CASSTGQDWPTNEKLFF
TRBV4-2	TRBD1	-	TRBJ2-5	TGTGCCAGCAGCCCATACAGGGGGCGAGGGGAGACCCAGTACTTC	CASSPYRGRGETQYF
TRBV27	TRBD1	-	TRBJ1-1	TGTGCCAGCAGTTGGACAGGGACGGGACCTGAAGCTTTCTTT	CASSWTGTGPEAFF
TRBV5-1	-	few	TRBJ1-1	TGCGCCAGCAGCTTCGGCAGGGGTGACGCTGAAGCTTTCTTT	CASSFGRGDAEAFF
TRBV7-9	TRBD1	-	TRBJ1-2	TGTGCCAGCAGCTTCCGCCCGGGACAGGCATCAGGTGGCTACACCTTC	CASSFRPGQASGGYTF
TRBV7-8	-	-	TRBJ1-5	TGTGCCAGCAGCTTAGAACAGGCGGGGAGCAATCAGCCCCAGCATTTT	CASSLEQAGSNQPQHF
TRBV18	-	-	TRBJ1-1	TGTGCCAGCTCACTCGACGGACAGAACATGAACACTGAAGCTTTCTTT	CASSLDGQNMNTEAFF
TRBV28	-	-	TRBJ2-1	TGTGCCAGCAGTTCCCCGGACGGGATAAATGAGCAGTTCTTC	CASSSPDGINEQFF
TRBV11-2	TRBD1	-	TRBJ2-7	TGTGCCAGCAGCTTCGGCTCGGGACAGGGGGCGGACGAGCAGTACTTC	CASSFGSGQGADEQYF
TRBV28	-	few	TRBJ1-4	TGTGCCAGCAGTTTCCCCGTGGGAGTAAATGAAAAACTGTTTTTT	CASSFPVGVNEKLFF
TRBV7-2	-	-	TRBJ2-3	TGTGCCAGCAGCCCCCTAGTAGATACGCAGTATTTT	CASSPLVDTQYF
TRBV5-6	-	-	TRBJ1-4	TGTGCCAGCAGCTTGGGTTTCGCGGGGGGCTACGCTGAAAAACTGTTTTTT	CASSLGFAGGYAEKLFF
TRBV6-4	-	-	TRBJ1-1	TGTGCCAGCAGAGCAGGATTAAACACTGAAGCTTTCTTT	CASRAGLNTEAFF
TRBV6-1	-	-	TRBJ1-2	TGTGCCAGCAGTGCCCTGAACTATGGCTACACCTTC	CASSALNYGYTF
TRBV6-1	-	-	TRBJ2-5	TGTGCCAGCAGTGAAGCGCAGGCCTTAGGGACCCAGTACTTC	CASSEAQALGTQYF
TRBV10-1	-	few	TRBJ1-2	TGCGCCAGCAGTGAGACGGGGGAAAGTGGCTACACCTTC	CASSETGESGYTF
TRBV15	TRBD2	-	TRBJ2-7	TGTGCCACCAGCAGAGATCGGGGGGTTCACGAGCAGTACTTC	CATSRDRGVHEQYF